This entry lists 24 T cell receptor beta chains sequenced from one sample in a study of blood T cell repertoires in COVID-19. The assay was immunoSEQ multiplex PCR, and TCRdb's table has in-frame clones only and misses some. This table holds under 250,000 clones, about 83% found once. The source material was peripheral blood. The source is a woman older than 75 with COVID-19, enrolled during active disease.

The rearrangement uses TRBV4-2 and TRBJ1-4; D unresolved. The germline gives CDR1 LGHNA, CDR2 YNFKEQ. With 0 bases removed from V and 6 bases from J, the gap between germline ends came to 8 bases. This CDR3 has 14 amino acids. CDR3 nucleotides: TGTGCCAGCAGCCAAGAACCTAGAGATGAAAAACTGTTTTTT. Translating gives CASSQEPRDEKLFF.

Concerning this clone itself: Within the sample, other DNA sequences also encode this same CDR3. The V and J genes are TRBV5-1 and TRBJ2-3; 10 bases agree with TRBD2. This CDR3 has 15 residues. V shed 4 bases, J shed 1 base, and the junction held 3 bases outside the gene matches. Looked up from germline, CDR1 is SGHRS and CDR2 is YFSETQ. The CDR3 region is CASSRLAGGTDTQYF. CDR3 in DNA: TGCGCCAGCAGCCGTCTAGCGGGGGGCACAGATACGCAGTATTTT.

J is TRBJ1-5 and V is TRBV27; D not resolved. V lost 5 bases, J lost 4 bases, and 9 bases lay in between. Looked up from germline, CDR1 is MNHEY and CDR2 is SMNVEV (reference sequence). This CDR3 contains 13 residues. The CDR3 reads CASSPSRNQPQHF. The CDR3, as DNA: TGTGCCAGCAGTCCCTCGCGGAATCAGCCCCAGCATTTT.

This chain uses TRBV2 with TRBJ2-2, with TRBD1 as a possible D gene (5 bases). Germline values: CDR1 SNHLY, CDR2 FYNNEI. Between the trimmed V and J ends, which lost 10 bases and 1 base, there was a span of 10 bases. CDR3 length equals 13 residues. This chain's CDR3 is CATRGMNTGELFF. CDR3 nucleotides: TGTGCCACAAGGGGCATGAACACCGGGGAGCTGTTTTTT.

This clone has a handful of counts. The rearrangement joins TRBV9 to TRBJ2-3; 7 nucleotides align to TRBD2. CDR1 and CDR2 from the germline V gene are SGDLS and YYNGEE. The CDR3 length is 14 residues. Germline trimming cut 4 bases from V and 0 bases from J; bases unmatched to any gene: 2. CDR3 DNA sequence: TGTGCCAGCAGCTTTAGCGGGAGCACAGATACGCAGTATTTT. Its translation: CASSFSGSTDTQYF.

The J gene is TRBJ2-1, the V gene TRBV5-5, with 12 nucleotides matching TRBD2. Trimming took 1 base from V and 5 from J; bases not matched to a gene: 4. The CDR3 extends over 16 amino acids. The germline CDR1 and CDR2 sequences are SGHKS and YYEKEE (reference sequence). The DNA of the CDR3 is TGTGCCAGCAGCTTGTACACTAGCGGGGGGAACAATGAGCAGTTCTTC. Amino acid sequence: CASSLYTSGGNNEQFF.

This clone was picked up one time. The chain carries TRBV4-1 and TRBJ1-4; 8 nucleotides match TRBD1. V lost 2 bases and J lost 0; bases outside the gene matches: 11. This CDR3 has 19 amino acids. The germline V gene encodes CDR1 MGHRA and CDR2 YSYEKL. The CDR3 region has the DNA TGCGCCAGCAGCCAACTGGGACAGGTCGCCCCCGCAACTAATGAAAAACTGTTTTTT. Its protein is CASSQLGQVAPATNEKLFF.

The chain joins TRBV6-2 or TRBV6-3 to TRBJ1-1, with TRBD1 identical over 7 bases. Germline CDR1 and CDR2: MNHEY and SVGEGT. The CDR3 sequence is 14 residues long. With 6 bases clipped from V and 6 bases from J, the junction kept 10 bases outside the gene matches. CDR3 sequence: CASSPTGLGAEAFF. The CDR3 region has the DNA TGTGCCAGCAGCCCGACAGGGCTGGGCGCTGAAGCTTTCTTT.

The gene calls are TRBV7-2 and TRBJ2-7; D perhaps matches TRBD1 (6 bases). This CDR3 is 15 amino acids long. Germline CDR1 is SGHTA and CDR2 is FQGNSA. Trimming took 1 base from V and 3 from J, leaving 13 bases between them. This CDR3 reads CASSLGFQGIYEQYF. The CDR3 coding sequence is TGTGCCAGCAGCTTAGGGTTTCAGGGGATCTACGAGCAGTACTTC.

The gene calls are TRBV5-5 and TRBJ1-5; D is undetermined. The V end was cut by 3 bases, the J end by 5 bases, with 15 bases between. The CDR3 is 15 amino acids. Germline assignment: CDR1 SGHKS and CDR2 YYEKEE (reference sequence). The CDR3 DNA is TGTGCCAGCAGCTCGCGGACGACCGGGGATCAGCCCCAGCATTTT. This translates into CASSSRTTGDQPQHF.

The rearrangement uses TRBV7-9 and TRBJ1-1; perhaps TRBD1 as D (6 bases). The CDR3 covers 14 residues. The V end lost 3 bases, the J end lost 3 bases, and 11 bases lay between the germline ends. Germline values: CDR1 SEHNR, CDR2 FQNEAQ (reference sequence). The CDR3 loop reads CASSFRDTYTEAFF. CDR3 in DNA: TGTGCCAGCAGCTTCCGGGACACCTACACTGAAGCTTTCTTT.

This clone was seen a few times. The chain is built from TRBV6-6 and TRBJ1-1; D is ambiguous. The CDR3 is 14 residues long. Trimming cost V 0 bases and J 7 bases, with 12 bases left between them. Germline values: CDR1 MNHNY, CDR2 SVGAGI (reference sequence). For the CDR3, the DNA is TGTGCCAGCAGTTACTCGGTACTAAATGGTGAAGCTTTCTTT. This sequence encodes CASSYSVLNGEAFF.

The rearrangement uses TRBV18 and TRBJ1-5; no firm D call. The CDR3 has 14 amino acids. The V end was cut by 5 bases, the J end by 4 bases, with 12 bases between. The V gene's germline CDR1 is KGHSH and CDR2 LQKENI. The CDR3 is CASSGTGENQPQHF. The DNA for the CDR3 is TGTGCCAGCTCAGGCACCGGGGAGAATCAGCCCCAGCATTTT.

This clone was seen more than once but under ten times. The rearrangement joins TRBV7-9 to TRBJ1-2; D uncertain. V dropped 1 base and J dropped 7 bases, with 10 bases sitting between them. The length of the CDR3 is 13 residues. Germline-derived CDR1 and CDR2 are SEHNR and FQNEAQ (reference sequence). CDR3 loop: CASSLDGFSGYTF. In DNA form, the CDR3 reads TGTGCCAGCAGCTTAGATGGTTTTAGTGGCTACACCTTC.

The chain carries TRBV18 and TRBJ2-1, with 8 nucleotides matching TRBD2. Germline V gene sequence: CDR1 KGHSH, CDR2 LQKENI. The CDR3 extends over 14 amino acids. After removal of 4 bases from V and 9 bases from J, the junction contained 8 bases not matched to a gene. CDR3 residues: CASSQSGGPSEQFF. Here the CDR3 DNA reads TGTGCCAGCTCACAATCGGGGGGGCCCAGTGAGCAGTTCTTC.

V gene TRBV30 combines with J gene TRBJ1-1, with D hard to call. Trimming cost V 2 bases and J 4 bases, with 8 bases left between them. Germline V gene sequence: CDR1 GTSNPN, CDR2 SVGIG (reference sequence). The CDR3 is 12 residues long. The CDR3 bases are TGTGCCTGGAGTCAAACGGGCACTGAAGCTTTCTTT. Translating it yields CAWSQTGTEAFF.

The rearrangement joins TRBV3-1 (or the pseudogene TRBV3-2) to TRBJ2-5; 9 nucleotides agree with TRBD1. V trimming: 6 bases; J trimming: 5 bases; junction bases outside the gene matches: 13. Looked up from germline, CDR1 is LGHDT and CDR2 is YNNKEL (reference sequence). The CDR3 runs to 16 residues. The CDR3 DNA reads TGTGCCAGCAGACCACCGGGACAGGGCCCCCAGGAGACCCAGTACTTC. Its protein is CASRPPGQGPQETQYF.

V is TRBV19 and J is TRBJ1-3; D unclear. The V end lost 10 bases, the J end lost 2 bases, and 15 bases lay between the germline ends. Germline V gene lookup returns CDR1 LNHDA and CDR2 SQIVND (reference sequence). The CDR3 covers 14 residues. The CDR3 coding sequence is TGTGCCACCGCGGAGGGTAGGGCTGGAAACACCATATATTTT. Its protein product is CATAEGRAGNTIYF.

The chain recombines TRBV5-6 with TRBJ2-5; 8 nucleotides align to TRBD1. From germline, CDR1 is SGHDT and CDR2 YYEEEE. V was clipped by 3 bases and J by 1 base; unmatched bases: 8. The CDR3 length is 16 residues. For the CDR3, the DNA is TGTGCCAGCAGCTCACAGGGGGGCCACTCCCAAGAGACCCAGTACTTC. This translates into CASSSQGGHSQETQYF.

The rearrangement joins TRBV7-2 to TRBJ1-2; the D is unclear. Trimming cost V 1 base and J 6 bases, with 18 bases left between them. The CDR3 has 16 residues. The germline V gene encodes CDR1 SGHTA and CDR2 FQGNSA. The CDR3 here is CASSLGLVGGGNGYTF. Written as DNA, the CDR3 is TGTGCCAGCAGCTTAGGATTGGTGGGAGGAGGGAATGGCTACACCTTC.

Comment on this clone: One end of the junction does not line up with germline, which may come from a read error. The chain carries TRBV7-7 and TRBJ2-2; D unclear. This CDR3 contains 14 residues. Germline V gives CDR1 SSHAT, CDR2 FNYEAQ (reference sequence). CDR3 sequence (DNA): TGTGCTAGCAGCTCCCGTTCGAACACCGGGGAGCTGTTTTTT. Amino acids: CASSSRSNTGELFF.

The rearrangement links TRBV28 to TRBJ2-2; possibly TRBD1 for D (6 bases). The germline V and J ends were trimmed by 4 bases and 1 base, with 13 bases remaining between them. The CDR3 extends over 16 amino acids. Germline V lookup: CDR1 MDHEN, CDR2 SYDVKM. CDR3: CASSSIRDKNTGELFF. CDR3 nucleotides: TGTGCCAGCAGTTCGATCCGGGACAAGAACACCGGGGAGCTGTTTTTT.

Only a few counts were recorded for this clone. This chain joins TRBV10-3 and TRBJ1-1; 7 nucleotides align to TRBD1. The V segment lost 0 bases and the J segment 1 base; nucleotides outside the gene matches: 2. The V gene's germline CDR1 is ENHRY and CDR2 SYGVKD. The CDR3 has 15 residues. The DNA of the CDR3 is TGTGCCATCAGTGAGTCGGGACAGACGAACACTGAAGCTTTCTTT. Amino acids: CAISESGQTNTEAFF.

This chain uses TRBV19 with TRBJ1-5, with TRBD1 matching 12 bases. This CDR3 has 15 amino acids. Germline V lookup: CDR1 LNHDA, CDR2 SQIVND (reference sequence). Unmatched junction bases numbered 7, after V lost 10 bases and J lost 3 bases. CDR3: CATKGQGANNQPQHF. Written as DNA, the CDR3 is TGTGCCACTAAGGGACAGGGGGCGAACAATCAGCCCCAGCATTTT.